These T cell receptor beta chains were read from a single sample in a study of OX40 agonist ivuxolimab in advanced cancers. The assay was immunoSEQ multiplex PCR, and TCRdb's table has in-frame clones only and misses some. The sample records 82,000 or so clones, over 85% being singletons. The material sequenced was CD4+ or CD8+ T cells sorted from blood, taken in a trial of the OX40 agonist ivuxolimab. The receptors shown here come from an adult with an advanced solid tumor such as melanoma, head and neck, liver or kidney cancer. Each CDR3 is given with its conserved first and last residue. D genes are given only for firm matches. Clone sizes are given selectively: once, few, many, or a class where the clone is expanded.

V gene,clone size,J gene,D gene,CDR3 protein,CDR3 DNA
TRBV28,-,TRBJ1-5,TRBD1,CASSWTGAHQPQHF,TGTGCCAGCAGTTGGACAGGAGCACATCAGCCCCAGCATTTT
TRBV7-8,-,TRBJ1-6,TRBD1,CASSLTQTGAYNSPLHF,TGTGCCAGCAGCTTAACCCAGACAGGGGCCTATAATTCACCCCTCCACTTT
TRBV6-6,-,TRBJ2-3,-,CASSWGTDTQYF,TGTGCCAGCAGTTGGGGGACAGATACGCAGTATTTT
TRBV7-9,-,TRBJ1-1,-,CASSLGAAAEAFF,TGTGCCAGCAGCTTAGGTGCGGCCGCTGAAGCTTTCTTT
TRBV5-1,-,TRBJ1-3,-,CASSLGMVDTIYF,TGCGCCAGCAGCTTGGGCATGGTGGACACCATATATTTT
TRBV6-6,few,TRBJ1-1,TRBD1,CASSPFGQENTEAFF,TGTGCCAGCAGTCCATTTGGACAGGAGAACACTGAAGCTTTCTTT
TRBV21-1,-,TRBJ2-1,-,CARPSGQDYNEQFF,TGTGCCAGACCTTCGGGACAGGACTACAATGAGCAGTTCTTC
TRBV6-1,-,TRBJ1-1,-,CASSEWGVTEAFF,TGTGCCAGCAGTGAATGGGGGGTTACTGAAGCTTTCTTT
TRBV10-3,-,TRBJ2-7,-,CAISESLGGYEQYF,TGTGCCATCAGTGAGTCCCTTGGGGGCTACGAGCAGTACTTC
TRBV7-2,-,TRBJ2-7,-,CASSLPTGYEQYF,TGTGCCAGCAGCTTACCGACTGGTTACGAGCAGTACTTC
TRBV15,-,TRBJ1-3,-,CATSRDPGNTIYF,TGTGCCACCAGCAGAGATCCTGGAAACACCATATATTTT
TRBV30,once,TRBJ2-6,-,CAWSAGANVLTF,TGTGCCTGGAGCGCCGGGGCCAACGTCCTGACTTTC
TRBV4-1,-,TRBJ2-7,-,CASSRGYEQYF,TGCGCCAGCAGCCGGGGGTACGAGCAGTACTTC
TRBV6-6,-,TRBJ2-7,TRBD1,CASRPQGASSYEQYF,TGTGCCAGCAGACCACAGGGGGCTAGCTCCTACGAGCAGTACTTC
TRBV10-3,-,TRBJ1-2,TRBD1,CAISVGQGSYGYTF,TGTGCCATCAGTGTGGGACAGGGGTCTTATGGCTACACCTTC